This T cell receptor delta chain is from a study of gamma-delta T cells after stem cell transplantation. This clone was counted a few times. A far larger clone is off by one base, so a read error is likely. This CDR3 is also generated by other DNA sequences in the sample. V lost 0 bases, J lost 1 base, and 11 bases stayed unmatched. Germline lookup yields CDR1 GEAIGNYY and CDR2 EKD. There are 18 residues in the CDR3. TCRdb reprocessed the RT-PCR reads using CATT. The data contain 1,300 or so delta-chain clones, approximately 2.7% of them singletons. The chain combines TRDV2 with TRDJ1, with 9 bases identical to TRDD3. The TCR was taken from a human donor. It is not recorded whose cells these are; they may come from a transplant donor. Sequencing used gamma-delta T cells. CDR3 DNA sequence: TGTGCCTGTGACACCGTCGAGGGGGATACACTGAGCACCGATAAACTCATCTTT. Translating gives CACDTVEGDTLSTDKLIF.